Below, 3 T cell receptor beta chains from the same sample are listed, as sequenced in a study of early T cells in non-severe SARS-CoV-2 infection. TCRdb reprocessed the 5' RACE reads with MiXCR, giving one entry per CDR3 protein. The top ten clones hold about 14% of a sample with some 80,000 distinct CDR3 sequences, 9% to 15% of them seen once. The input for sequencing was whole blood, taken at baseline. The receptors stem from an adult who was a healthcare worker with PCR-confirmed SARS-CoV-2 infection or an uninfected control (not recorded which). The donor label of this sample is uncertain.

There are many counts of this clonotype. The chain employs TRBV3-1 and TRBJ2-7, with 8 bases matching TRBD1. Trimming removed 4 bases from V and 6 bases from J; junction bases left unmatched: 8. The CDR3 sequence is 14 residues long. Germline values: CDR1 LGHDT, CDR2 YNNKEL (reference sequence). CDR3 sequence (DNA): TGTGCCAGCAGCCGCCGACAGGGGTCTGGCGAGCAGTACTTC. Its translation is CASSRRQGSGEQYF.

The chain is built from TRBV30 and TRBJ2-7; D call uncertain. Germline V gene lookup returns CDR1 GTSNPN and CDR2 SVGIG (reference sequence). The CDR3 totals 12 residues. Trimming stripped 1 base from V and 5 bases from J, with 9 bases between. The CDR3 spells CAWSGFPHEQYF. In nucleotides, the CDR3 is TGTGCCTGGAGTGGGTTCCCCCACGAGCAGTACTTC.

The chain couples TRBV12-3 or TRBV12-4 to TRBJ1-1, with a possible D match to TRBD1 (5 bases). This CDR3 spans 14 amino acids. V was cut by 1 base and J by 4 bases, with 10 bases left in between. The chain's CDR3 is CASSLEGLGTEAFF. CDR3 in DNA: TGTGCCAGCAGTTTAGAGGGGTTGGGCACTGAAGCTTTCTTT.